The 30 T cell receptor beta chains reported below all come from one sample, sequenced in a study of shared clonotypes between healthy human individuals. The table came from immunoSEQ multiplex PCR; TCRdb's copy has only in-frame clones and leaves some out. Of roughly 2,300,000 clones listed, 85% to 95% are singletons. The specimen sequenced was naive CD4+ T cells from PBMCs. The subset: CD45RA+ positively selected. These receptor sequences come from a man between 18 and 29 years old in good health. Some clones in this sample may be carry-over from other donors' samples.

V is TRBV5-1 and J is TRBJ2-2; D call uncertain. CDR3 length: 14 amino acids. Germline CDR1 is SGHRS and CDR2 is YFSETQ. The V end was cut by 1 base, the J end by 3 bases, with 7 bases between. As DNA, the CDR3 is TGCGCCAGCAGCTTGTTCCGGGACACCGGGGAGCTGTTTTTT. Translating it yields CASSLFRDTGELFF.

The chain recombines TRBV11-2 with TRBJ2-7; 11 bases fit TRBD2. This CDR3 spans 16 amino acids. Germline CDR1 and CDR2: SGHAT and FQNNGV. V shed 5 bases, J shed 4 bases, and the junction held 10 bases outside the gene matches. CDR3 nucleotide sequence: TGTGCCAGCAGCCCACTTACTAGCGGGAGTTGGTACGAGCAGTACTTC. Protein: CASSPLTSGSWYEQYF. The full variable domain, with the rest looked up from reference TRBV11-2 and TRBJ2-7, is EAGVAQSPRYKIIEKRQSVAFWCNPISGHATLYWYQQILGQGPKLLIQFQNNGVVDDSQLPKDRFSAERLKGVDSTLKIQPAKLEDSAVYLCASSPLTSGSWYEQYFGPGTRLTVT.

Here the CDR3 reads CASSAQRLYREDTGELFF. In DNA, the CDR3 is TGTGCCAGCAGTGCCCAAAGGTTGTACAGGGAGGACACCGGGGAGCTGTTTTTT. The rearrangement joins TRBV6-1 to TRBJ2-2; D tentatively fits TRBD1 or TRBD2 (6 bases each). Trimming pared 4 bases from V and 3 bases from J, leaving 21 bases between. The CDR3 totals 18 residues. Looked up from germline, CDR1 is MNHNS and CDR2 is SASEGT.

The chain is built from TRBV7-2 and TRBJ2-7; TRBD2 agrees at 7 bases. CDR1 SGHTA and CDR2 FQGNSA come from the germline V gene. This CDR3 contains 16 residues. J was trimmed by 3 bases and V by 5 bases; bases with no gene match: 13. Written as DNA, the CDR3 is TGTGCCAGCAGCAAAACTAGCGCTCCCGGGGACTACGAGCAGTACTTC. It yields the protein CASSKTSAPGDYEQYF.

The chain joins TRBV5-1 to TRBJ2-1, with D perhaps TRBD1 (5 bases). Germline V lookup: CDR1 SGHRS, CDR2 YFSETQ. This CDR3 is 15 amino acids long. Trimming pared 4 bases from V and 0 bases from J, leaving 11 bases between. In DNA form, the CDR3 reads TGCGCCAGCAGCGTTACCCAGGGCTCCTACAATGAGCAGTTCTTC. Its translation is CASSVTQGSYNEQFF. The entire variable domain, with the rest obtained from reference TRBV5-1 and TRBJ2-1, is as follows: KAGVTQTPRYLIKTRGQQVTLSCSPISGHRSVSWYQQTPGQGLQFLFEYFSETQRNKGNFPGRFSGRQFSNSRSEMNVSTLELGDSALYLCASSVTQGSYNEQFFGPGTRLTVL.

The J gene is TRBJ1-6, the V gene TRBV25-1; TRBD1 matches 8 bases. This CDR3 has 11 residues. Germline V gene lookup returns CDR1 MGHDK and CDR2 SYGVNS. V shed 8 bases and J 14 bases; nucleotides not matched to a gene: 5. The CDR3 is CASSDRATLHF. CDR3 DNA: TGTGCCAGCTCGGACAGGGCCACCCTCCACTTT.

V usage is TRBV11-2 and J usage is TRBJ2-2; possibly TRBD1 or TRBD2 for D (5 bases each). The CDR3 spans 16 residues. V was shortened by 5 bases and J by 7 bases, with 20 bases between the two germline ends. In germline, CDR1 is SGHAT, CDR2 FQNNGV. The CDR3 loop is CASSPHGTPRGGELFF. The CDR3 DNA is TGTGCCAGCAGCCCCCATGGGACCCCAAGAGGCGGGGAGCTGTTTTTT.

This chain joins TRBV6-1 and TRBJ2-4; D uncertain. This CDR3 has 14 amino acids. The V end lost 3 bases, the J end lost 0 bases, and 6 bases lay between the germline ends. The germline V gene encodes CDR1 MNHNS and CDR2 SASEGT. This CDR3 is CASSEVEAKNIQYF. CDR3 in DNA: TGTGCCAGCAGTGAGGTGGAAGCCAAAAACATTCAGTACTTC.

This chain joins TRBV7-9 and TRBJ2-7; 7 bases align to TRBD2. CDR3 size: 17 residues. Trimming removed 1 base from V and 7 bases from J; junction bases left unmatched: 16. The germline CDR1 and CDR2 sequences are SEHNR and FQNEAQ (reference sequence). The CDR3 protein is CASSLDPGGLGSREQYF. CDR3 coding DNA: TGTGCCAGCAGCTTAGATCCGGGCGGACTAGGCAGTCGGGAGCAGTACTTC.

The CDR3: CASSLTGSTEAFF. The CDR3 DNA reads TGTGCCAGCAGTTTAACGGGGAGCACTGAAGCTTTCTTT. The rearrangement links TRBV6-5 to TRBJ1-1; D gene ambiguous. Trimming took 4 bases from V and 4 from J, leaving 10 bases between them. The CDR3 contains 13 residues. Per germline, CDR1 MNHEY and CDR2 SVGAGI.

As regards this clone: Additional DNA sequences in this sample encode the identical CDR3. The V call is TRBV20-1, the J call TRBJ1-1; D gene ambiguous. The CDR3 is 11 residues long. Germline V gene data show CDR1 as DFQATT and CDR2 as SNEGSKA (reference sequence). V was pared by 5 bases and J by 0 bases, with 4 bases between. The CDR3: CSADMNTEAFF. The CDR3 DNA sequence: TGCAGTGCTGACATGAACACTGAAGCTTTCTTT.

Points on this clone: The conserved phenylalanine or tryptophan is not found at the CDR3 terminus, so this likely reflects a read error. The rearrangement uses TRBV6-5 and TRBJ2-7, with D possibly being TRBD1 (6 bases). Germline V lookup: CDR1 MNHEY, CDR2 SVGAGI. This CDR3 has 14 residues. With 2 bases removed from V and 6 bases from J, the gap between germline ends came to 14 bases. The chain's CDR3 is CASSYIQGPFEQYL. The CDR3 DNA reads TGTGCCAGCAGTTACATACAGGGACCCTTCGAGCAGTACCTC.

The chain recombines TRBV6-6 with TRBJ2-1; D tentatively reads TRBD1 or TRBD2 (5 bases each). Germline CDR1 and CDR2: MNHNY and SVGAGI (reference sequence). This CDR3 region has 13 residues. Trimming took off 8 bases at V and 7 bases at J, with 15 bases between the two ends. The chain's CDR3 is CASSSGRVNEQFF. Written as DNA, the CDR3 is TGTGCCAGCTCGTCAGGGCGGGTGAATGAGCAGTTCTTC.

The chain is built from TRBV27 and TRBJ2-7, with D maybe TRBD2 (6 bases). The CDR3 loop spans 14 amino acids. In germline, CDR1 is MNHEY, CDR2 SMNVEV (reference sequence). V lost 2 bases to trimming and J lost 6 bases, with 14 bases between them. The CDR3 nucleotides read TGTGCCAGCAGTTTAACGCGGGGCAGGAGCGAGCAGTACTTC. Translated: CASSLTRGRSEQYF.

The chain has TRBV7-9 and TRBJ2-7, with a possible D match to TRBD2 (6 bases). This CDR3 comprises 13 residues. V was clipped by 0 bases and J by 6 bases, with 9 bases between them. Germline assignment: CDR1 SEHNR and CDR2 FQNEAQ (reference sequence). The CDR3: CASSLAGGSEQYF. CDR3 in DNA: TGTGCCAGCAGCTTAGCGGGGGGAAGCGAGCAGTACTTC. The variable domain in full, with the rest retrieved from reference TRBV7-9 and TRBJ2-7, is DTGVSQNPRHKITKRGQNVTFRCDPISEHNRLYWYRQTLGQGPEFLTYFQNEAQLEKSRLLSDRFSAERPKGSFSTLEIQRTEQGDSAMYLCASSLAGGSEQYFGPGTRLTVT.

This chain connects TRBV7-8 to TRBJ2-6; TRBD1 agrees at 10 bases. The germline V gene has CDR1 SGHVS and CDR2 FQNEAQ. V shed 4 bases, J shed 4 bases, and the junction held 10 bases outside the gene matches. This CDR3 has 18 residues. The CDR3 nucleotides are TGTGCCAGCAGCTCGGGACCGGGACAGGGGTCAGGGGCCAACGTCCTGACTTTC. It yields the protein CASSSGPGQGSGANVLTF.

This chain's CDR3 is CASKWGGNEQYF. CDR3 DNA sequence: TGTGCCAGCAAATGGGGGGGCAACGAGCAGTACTTC. The chain is built from TRBV2 and TRBJ2-7; TRBD2 might be the D (7 bases). The V gene lost 7 bases and the J gene lost 5 bases, with 12 bases spanning the gap. The CDR3 length is 12 residues. Germline lookup yields CDR1 SNHLY and CDR2 FYNNEI.

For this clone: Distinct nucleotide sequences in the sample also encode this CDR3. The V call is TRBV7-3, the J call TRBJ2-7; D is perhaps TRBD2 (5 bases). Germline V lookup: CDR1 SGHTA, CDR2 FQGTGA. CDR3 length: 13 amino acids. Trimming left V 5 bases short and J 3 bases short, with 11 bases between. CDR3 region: CASSLTRDYEQYF. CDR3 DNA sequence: TGTGCCAGCAGCCTTACTAGGGACTACGAGCAGTACTTC.

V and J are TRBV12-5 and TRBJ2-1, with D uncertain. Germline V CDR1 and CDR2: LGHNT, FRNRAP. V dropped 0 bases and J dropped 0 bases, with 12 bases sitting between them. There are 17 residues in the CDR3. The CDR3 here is CASGLVYQSSSYNEQFF. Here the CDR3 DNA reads TGTGCTAGTGGTTTGGTATATCAGTCGAGCTCCTACAATGAGCAGTTCTTC.

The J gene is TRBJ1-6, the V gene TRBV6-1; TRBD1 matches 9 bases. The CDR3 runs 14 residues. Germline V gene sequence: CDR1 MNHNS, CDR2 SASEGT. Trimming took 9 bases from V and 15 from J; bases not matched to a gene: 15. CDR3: CASDTGTGSKVLHF. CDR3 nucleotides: TGTGCCAGTGACACCGGGACAGGGAGTAAGGTCCTCCACTTT.

The CDR3 nucleotides are TGTGCCAGCAGTTTGGGCAGCACTTACAATGAGCAGTTCTTC. Amino acids: CASSLGSTYNEQFF. This sequence joins TRBV6-5 and TRBJ2-1; D unresolved. Germline CDR1 is MNHEY and CDR2 is SVGAGI. The CDR3 is 14 amino acids. Trimming pared 4 bases from V and 4 bases from J, leaving 11 bases between.

The CDR3, as DNA: TGTGCCAGCAGCCAAGTGGAGGCTAGCGCTCCCTACGAGCAGTACTTC. Protein product: CASSQVEASAPYEQYF. The chain links TRBV4-2 to TRBJ2-5; maybe TRBD2 (6 bases). The J call may be in error: the DNA end matches TRBJ2-7 better. The CDR3 spans 16 residues. CDR1 is LGHNA, CDR2 YNFKEQ, per germline.

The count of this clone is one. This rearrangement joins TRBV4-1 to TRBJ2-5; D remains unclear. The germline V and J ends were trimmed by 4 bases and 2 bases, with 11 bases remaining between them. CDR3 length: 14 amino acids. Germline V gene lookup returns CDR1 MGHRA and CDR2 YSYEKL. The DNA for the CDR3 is TGCGCCAGCAGCCGGACCTTAACGCAAGAGACCCAGTACTTC. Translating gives CASSRTLTQETQYF.

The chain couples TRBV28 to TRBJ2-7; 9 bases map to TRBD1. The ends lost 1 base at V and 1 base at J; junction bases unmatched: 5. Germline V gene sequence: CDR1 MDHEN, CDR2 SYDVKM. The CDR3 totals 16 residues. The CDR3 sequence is CASSLYRDRASYEQYF. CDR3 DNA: TGTGCCAGCAGTTTATACCGGGACAGGGCTTCCTACGAGCAGTACTTC.

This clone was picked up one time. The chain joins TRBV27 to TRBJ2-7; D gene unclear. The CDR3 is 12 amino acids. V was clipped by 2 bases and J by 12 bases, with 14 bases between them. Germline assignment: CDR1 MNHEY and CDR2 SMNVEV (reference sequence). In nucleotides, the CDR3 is TGTGCCAGCAGTTTAATTCTGGGCCACTGGTACTTC. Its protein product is CASSLILGHWYF.

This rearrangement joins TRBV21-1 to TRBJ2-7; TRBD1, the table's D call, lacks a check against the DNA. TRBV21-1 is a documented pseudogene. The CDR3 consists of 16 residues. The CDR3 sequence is CASSDQGDGRGYEQYF. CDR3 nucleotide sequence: TGTGCCAGCAGCGACCAGGGGGACGGGAGAGGGTACGAGCAGTACTTC.

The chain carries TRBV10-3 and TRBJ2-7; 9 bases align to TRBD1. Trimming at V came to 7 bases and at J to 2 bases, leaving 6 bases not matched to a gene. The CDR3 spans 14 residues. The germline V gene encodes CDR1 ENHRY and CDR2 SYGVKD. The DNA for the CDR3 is TGTGCCATCAAGAGACAGGGGGGAACCTACGAGCAGTACTTC. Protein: CAIKRQGGTYEQYF.

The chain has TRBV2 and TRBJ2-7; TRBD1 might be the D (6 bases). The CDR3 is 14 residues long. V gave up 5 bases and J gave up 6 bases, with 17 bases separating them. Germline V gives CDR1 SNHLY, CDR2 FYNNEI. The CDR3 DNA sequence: TGTGCCAGCAGTACCACCAGGGGTGGTTTCGAGCAGTACTTC. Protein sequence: CASSTTRGGFEQYF.

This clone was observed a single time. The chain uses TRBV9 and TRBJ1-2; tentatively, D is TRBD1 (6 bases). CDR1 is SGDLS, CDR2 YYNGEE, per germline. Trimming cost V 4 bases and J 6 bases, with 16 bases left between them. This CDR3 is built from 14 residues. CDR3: CASSPGPGANGYTF. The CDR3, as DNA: TGTGCCAGCAGCCCAGGTCCGGGGGCCAATGGCTACACCTTC.

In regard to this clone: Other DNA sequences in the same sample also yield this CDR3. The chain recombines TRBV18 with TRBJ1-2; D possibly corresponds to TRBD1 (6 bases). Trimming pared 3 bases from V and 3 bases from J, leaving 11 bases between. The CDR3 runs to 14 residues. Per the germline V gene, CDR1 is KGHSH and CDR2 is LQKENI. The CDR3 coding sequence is TGTGCCAGCTCACCGACAGGAGGTGACTATGGCTACACCTTC. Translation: CASSPTGGDYGYTF.